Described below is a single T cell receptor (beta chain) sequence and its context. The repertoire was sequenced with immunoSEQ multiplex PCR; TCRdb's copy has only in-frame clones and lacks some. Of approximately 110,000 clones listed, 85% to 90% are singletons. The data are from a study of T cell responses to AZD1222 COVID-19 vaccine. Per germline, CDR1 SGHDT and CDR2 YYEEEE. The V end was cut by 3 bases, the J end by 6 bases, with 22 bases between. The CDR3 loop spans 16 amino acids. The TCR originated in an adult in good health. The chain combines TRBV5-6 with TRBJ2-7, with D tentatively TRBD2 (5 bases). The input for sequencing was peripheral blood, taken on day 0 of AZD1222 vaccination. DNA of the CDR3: TGTGCCAGCAGCTCGTACGGGGTATTCACTACGGGCGAGCAGTACTTC. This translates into CASSSYGVFTTGEQYF.